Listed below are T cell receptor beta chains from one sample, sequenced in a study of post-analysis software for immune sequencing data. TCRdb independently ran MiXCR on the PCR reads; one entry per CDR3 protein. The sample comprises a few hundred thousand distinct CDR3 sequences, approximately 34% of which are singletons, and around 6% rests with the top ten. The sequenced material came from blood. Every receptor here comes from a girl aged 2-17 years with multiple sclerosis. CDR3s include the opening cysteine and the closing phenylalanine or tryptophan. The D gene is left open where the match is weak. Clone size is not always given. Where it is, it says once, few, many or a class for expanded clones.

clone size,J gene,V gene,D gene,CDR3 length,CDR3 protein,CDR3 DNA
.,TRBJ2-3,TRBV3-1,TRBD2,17,CASSHWTSGGSTDTQYF,TGTGCCAGCAGCCACTGGACTAGCGGGGGCAGCACAGATACGCAGTATTTT
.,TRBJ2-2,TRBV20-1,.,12,CSARDMAGELFF,TGCAGTGCTAGAGATATGGCGGGGGAGCTGTTTTTT
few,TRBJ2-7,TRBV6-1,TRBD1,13,CASSADRDHEQYF,TGTGCCAGCAGTGCTGACAGGGACCACGAGCAGTACTTC
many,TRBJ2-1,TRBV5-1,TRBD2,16,CASSLVSSGGYNEQFF,TGTGCCAGCAGCTTGGTTTCTAGCGGGGGATACAATGAGCAGTTCTTC
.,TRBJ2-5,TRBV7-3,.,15,CASSLMGDKEESQYF,TGTGCCAGCAGCTTAATGGGGGATAAAGAAGAGTCCCAGTACTTC
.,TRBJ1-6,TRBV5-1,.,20,CASSLSSLGVGQPNNSPLHF,TGCGCCAGCAGCTTGTCGAGTTTGGGCGTCGGACAGCCAAATAATTCACCCCTCCACTTT
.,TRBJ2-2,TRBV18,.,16,CASSPGTSRGIGELFF,TGTGCCAGCTCACCTGGGACATCTCGAGGGATCGGGGAGCTGTTTTTT
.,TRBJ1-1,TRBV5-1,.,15,CASSLAAGQRTEAFF,TGCGCCAGCAGCTTGGCCGCGGGCCAGCGCACTGAAGCTTTCTTT
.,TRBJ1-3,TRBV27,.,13,CASSTRGGNTIYF,TGTGCCAGCAGTACCAGGGGTGGAAACACCATATATTTT
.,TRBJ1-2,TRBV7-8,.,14,CASSSIQGDYGYTF,TGTGCCAGCAGCTCCATACAGGGAGACTATGGCTACACCTTC
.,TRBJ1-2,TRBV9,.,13,CANSVVGTVDYTF,TGTGCCAACAGCGTAGTGGGGACTGTTGATTACACCTTC
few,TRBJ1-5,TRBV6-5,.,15,CASSPHGGPNQPQHF,TGTGCCAGCAGTCCCCACGGGGGTCCCAATCAGCCCCAGCATTTT
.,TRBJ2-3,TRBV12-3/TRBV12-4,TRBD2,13,CASSPPGEGTQYF,TGTGCCAGCAGTCCCCCTGGGGAGGGCACGCAGTATTTT
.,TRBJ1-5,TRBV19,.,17,CASRMATVSYSNQPQHF,TGTGCCAGTCGGATGGCGACGGTGTCCTATAGCAATCAGCCCCAGCATTTT
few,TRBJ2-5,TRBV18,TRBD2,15,CASSPVGTNQETQYF,TGTGCCAGCTCACCGGTCGGGACTAACCAAGAGACCCAGTACTTC
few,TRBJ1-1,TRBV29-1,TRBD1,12,CSVEVVRGQAFF,TGCAGCGTTGAAGTGGTTAGGGGGCAAGCTTTCTTT
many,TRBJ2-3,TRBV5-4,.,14,CASSLGPGTDTQYF,TGTGCCAGCAGCTTGGGACCTGGCACAGATACGCAGTATTTT
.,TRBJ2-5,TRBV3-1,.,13,CASSQDPWETQYF,TGTGCCAGCAGCCAAGATCCATGGGAGACCCAGTACTTC
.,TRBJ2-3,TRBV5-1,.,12,CASRQEADTQYF,TGCGCCAGCCGTCAGGAGGCAGATACGCAGTATTTT
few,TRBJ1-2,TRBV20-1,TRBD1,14,CSASQGQGTYGYTF,TGCAGTGCTAGCCAAGGACAGGGGACCTATGGCTACACCTTC
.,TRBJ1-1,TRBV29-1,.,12,CSGRVRNTEAFF,TGCAGCGGGAGGGTCCGCAACACTGAAGCTTTCTTT
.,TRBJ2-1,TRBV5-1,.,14,CASSRGAGGNEQFF,TGCGCCAGCAGCCGAGGGGCAGGCGGCAATGAGCAGTTCTTC
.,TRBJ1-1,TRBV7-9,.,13,CASSQGVSSEAFF,TGTGCCAGCAGCCAAGGGGTTTCCTCTGAAGCTTTCTTT
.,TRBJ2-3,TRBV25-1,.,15,CASSEVGGSTDTQYF,TGTGCCAGCAGTGAAGTAGGGGGAAGCACAGATACGCAGTATTTT
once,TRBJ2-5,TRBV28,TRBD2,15,CASRPGLAGWETQYF,TGTGCCAGCAGGCCGGGACTAGCGGGATGGGAGACCCAGTACTTC
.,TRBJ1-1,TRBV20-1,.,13,CSARVQDGTEAFF,TGCAGTGCTAGAGTTCAGGATGGCACTGAAGCTTTCTTT
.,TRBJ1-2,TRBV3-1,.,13,CASSQVSDRSYTF,TGTGCCAGCAGCCAAGTTTCCGACAGGAGCTACACCTTC
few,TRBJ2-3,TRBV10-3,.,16,CAIRGTGTGGTDTQYF,TGTGCCATCAGGGGAACAGGGACGGGTGGCACAGATACGCAGTATTTT
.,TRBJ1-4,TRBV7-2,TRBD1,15,CASSFLIQGSEKLFF,TGTGCCAGCAGCTTTCTAATACAGGGGAGTGAAAAACTGTTTTTT
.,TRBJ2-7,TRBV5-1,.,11,CASTLGGEQYF,TGCGCCAGCACCTTAGGGGGCGAGCAGTACTTC
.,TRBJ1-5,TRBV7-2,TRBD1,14,CASSARQGNQPQHF,TGTGCCAGCAGCGCGCGACAGGGGAATCAGCCCCAGCATTTT
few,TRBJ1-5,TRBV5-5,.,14,CASSSFVVLRPQHF,TGTGCCAGCAGCTCCTTCGTGGTGCTTCGGCCCCAGCATTTT
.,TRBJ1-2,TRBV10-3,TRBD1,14,CAISPGQGAYGYTF,TGTGCCATCAGCCCGGGACAGGGGGCCTATGGCTACACCTTC
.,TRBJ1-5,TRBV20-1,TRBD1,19,CSARDFDRGLLMGNQPQHF,TGCAGTGCTAGAGATTTTGACAGGGGGCTGTTGATGGGCAATCAGCCCCAGCATTTT
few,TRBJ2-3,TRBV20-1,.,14,CSAREDRYTDTQYF,TGCAGTGCCCGTGAAGACAGGTACACAGATACGCAGTATTTT
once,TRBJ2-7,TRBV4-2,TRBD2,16,CAGSQHSGGLCNEQYF,TGTGCCGGCAGCCAACATAGCGGGGGGCTCTGCAACGAGCAGTACTTC
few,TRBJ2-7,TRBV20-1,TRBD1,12,CSALTGVYEQYF,TGCAGTGCCCTGACAGGGGTCTACGAGCAGTACTTC
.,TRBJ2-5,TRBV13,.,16,CASSLELGERGETQYF,TGTGCCAGCAGCTTAGAGTTAGGGGAGAGAGGAGAGACCCAGTACTTC
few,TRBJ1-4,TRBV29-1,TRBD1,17,CSVEVMGTAEPNEKLFF,TGCAGCGTTGAAGTGATGGGGACAGCCGAACCCAATGAAAAACTGTTTTTT
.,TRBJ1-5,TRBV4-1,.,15,CASSQEQGVNQPQHF,TGCGCCAGCAGCCAAGAGCAGGGAGTCAATCAGCCCCAGCATTTT
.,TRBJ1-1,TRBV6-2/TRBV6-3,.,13,CASGRAPQGEAFF,TGTGCCTCCGGGAGGGCCCCCCAGGGTGAAGCTTTCTTT
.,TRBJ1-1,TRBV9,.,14,CASSGSPVNTEAFF,TGTGCCAGCAGCGGCTCACCCGTGAACACTGAAGCTTTCTTT
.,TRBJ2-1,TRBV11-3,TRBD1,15,CASSPTRGPNNEQFF,TGTGCCAGCAGCCCCACCAGGGGGCCGAACAATGAGCAGTTCTTC
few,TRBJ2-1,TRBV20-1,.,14,CSAKDFILYNEQFF,TGCAGTGCCAAGGACTTCATACTGTACAATGAGCAGTTCTTC
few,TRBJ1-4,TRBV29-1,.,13,CSVVSATNEKLFF,TGCAGCGTTGTCAGCGCAACTAATGAAAAACTGTTTTTT